Shown below are 2 T cell receptor beta chains from a single sample sequenced in a study of T cell repertoires in cytomegalovirus infection. TCRdb called the reads again in MiXCR, with one record for every CDR3 protein. Of hundreds of thousands of distinct CDR3 sequences in the sample, roughly 10% are singletons; the top ten hold more than 8.5%. Sequenced sample: PBMCs. Source of these receptors: a human donor in good health (CMV status not recorded). Some clones in this sample may be carry-over from other donors' samples.

The V call is TRBV27, the J call TRBJ1-2, with D possibly being TRBD1 (6 bases). This CDR3 is 15 amino acids long. Germline V gene data show CDR1 as MNHEY and CDR2 as SMNVEV (reference sequence). V lost 2 bases and J lost 5, with 15 bases in between. The CDR3 bases are TGTGCCAGCAGTTTAGCCTCCGGGACACCTTATGGCTACACCTTC. Translated, it gives CASSLASGTPYGYTF.

This clonotype was found many times. This chain uses TRBV7-9 with TRBJ1-5; no clear D gene. V lost 1 base and J 4 bases, leaving 8 bases between the germline ends. This CDR3 is built from 14 residues. Germline CDR1 is SEHNR and CDR2 is FQNEAQ (reference sequence). The CDR3 DNA reads as TGTGCCAGCAGCTTAGATGGCTTGAATCAGCCCCAGCATTTT. Translating it yields CASSLDGLNQPQHF. Full variable domain (rest looked up from reference TRBV7-9 and TRBJ1-5): DTGVSQNPRHKITKRGQNVTFRCDPISEHNRLYWYRQTLGQGPEFLTYFQNEAQLEKSRLLSDRFSAERPKGSFSTLEIQRTEQGDSAMYLCASSLDGLNQPQHFGDGTRLSIL.